The 18 T cell receptor beta chains in this list originate from one sample, sequenced in a study of vaccination effects on CD4 cells after COVID-19. Sequencing in the ViraFEST assay came after antigen-specific CD4+ T cells had been expanded with viral peptide pools, which were used to stimulate PBMC. It was after around 10 days of culture that CD4+ T cells were isolated. Previously uninfected by SARS-CoV-2, the vaccine recipients also showed negative nucleocapsid antibodies. Produced via immunoSEQ multiplex PCR; TCRdb's table is partial and in-frame only. The sample has 27,000 or so clones, 65% to 75% seen once. These receptors' targets are unknown. This specimen was CD4+ T cells from PBMCs cultured with SARS-CoV-2 spike peptides, taken before COVID-19 vaccination. All receptors come from a human donor who received a COVID-19 vaccine.

The chain combines TRBV3-1 (or the pseudogene TRBV3-2) with TRBJ2-7; D call uncertain. The length of the CDR3 is 14 residues. Germline assignment: CDR1 LGHDT and CDR2 YNNKEL (reference sequence). The V and J ends lost 6 bases and 0 bases respectively, with 12 bases between them. The DNA for the CDR3 is TGTGCCAGCAGTCCCGGACCATCCTCCTACGAGCAGTACTTC. The encoded protein is CASSPGPSSYEQYF.

The chain uses TRBV10-1 and TRBJ2-1; 7 bases map to TRBD2. The ends lost 0 bases at V and 5 bases at J; junction bases unmatched: 10. Germline V gene lookup returns CDR1 WNHNN and CDR2 SYGVQD (reference sequence). The CDR3 has 17 amino acids. The CDR3 nucleotides read TGCGCCAGCAGTGAGTCTGGTTTCGGGAGCGGGGACAATGAGCAGTTCTTC. It encodes CASSESGFGSGDNEQFF.

In this sample, this clone turned up a few times. V usage is TRBV7-6 and J usage is TRBJ2-3, with D maybe TRBD2 (6 bases). Trimming left V 0 bases short and J 4 bases short, with 11 bases between. The CDR3 covers 15 residues. CDR1 is SGHVS and CDR2 is FNYEAQ in the germline V gene. For the CDR3, the DNA is TGTGCCAGCAGCTTAGCCCTAGCGTCGGCAGATACGCAGTATTTT. It yields the protein CASSLALASADTQYF.

The DNA of the CDR3 is TGTGCCAGCAGTATCGGGGGGCGTGAAAAACTGTTTTTT. Its translation is CASSIGGREKLFF. The chain uses TRBV6-5 and TRBJ1-4; D perhaps matches TRBD1 (6 bases). Germline values: CDR1 MNHEY, CDR2 SVGAGI. V shed 5 bases and J shed 7 bases, with 11 bases lying between them. The CDR3 spans 13 residues.

The genes are TRBV29-1 and TRBJ2-1; 12 bases line up with TRBD1. The CDR3 spans 14 residues. The J segment lost 9 bases and the V segment lost 4 bases, leaving 7 bases of the junction unmatched. The germline V gene encodes CDR1 SQVTM and CDR2 ANQGSEA. The CDR3 DNA is TGCAGCGTTGGAGCCGGGACAGGGGGCGGTGAGCAGTTCTTC. Translated: CSVGAGTGGGEQFF.

The V call is TRBV7-8, the J call TRBJ2-7; 9 positions agree with TRBD1. The CDR3 has 16 residues. The V gene's germline CDR1 is SGHVS and CDR2 FQNEAQ. Unmatched junction bases numbered 20, after V lost 8 bases and J lost 9 bases. CDR3 protein: CASLGRGTGSTTWQYF. The CDR3 coding sequence is TGTGCCAGCTTGGGCAGGGGGACAGGGTCTACTACTTGGCAGTACTTC.

The chain is built from TRBV5-1 and TRBJ2-3; TRBD1 matches 7 bases. Unmatched junction bases numbered 4, after V lost 3 bases and J lost 9 bases. CDR1 is SGHRS, CDR2 YFSETQ, per germline. The CDR3 covers 12 residues. The CDR3 reads CASSSTGDTQYF. The DNA of the CDR3 is TGCGCCAGCAGCTCAACAGGGGACACGCAGTATTTT.

In its sample, this clone is medium-sized. The V and J genes are TRBV5-1 and TRBJ1-6; 8 nucleotides agree with TRBD1. The germline V gene has CDR1 SGHRS and CDR2 YFSETQ. Germline trimming cut 5 bases from V and 5 bases from J; bases unmatched to any gene: 0. The length of the CDR3 is 13 residues. CDR3 amino acids: CASRQGDNSPLHF. CDR3 coding DNA: TGCGCCAGCAGACAGGGGGATAATTCACCCCTCCACTTT.

The rearrangement uses TRBV2 and TRBJ1-4; D may be TRBD1 (5 bases). V dropped 9 bases and J dropped 8 bases, with 28 bases sitting between them. The CDR3 extends over 17 amino acids. Per the germline V gene, CDR1 is SNHLY and CDR2 is FYNNEI. CDR3: CASRGAGTSRFIEKLFF. The CDR3 nucleotides are TGTGCCAGTCGGGGCGCAGGCACAAGTCGGTTTATAGAAAAACTGTTTTTT.

The CDR3 sequence is CASRIRGDTEAFF. CDR3 DNA: TGTGCCAGCAGAATCCGGGGGGACACTGAAGCTTTCTTT. The chain has TRBV6-6 and TRBJ1-1, with D possibly TRBD1 on 5 matching bases. This CDR3 is 13 amino acids long. Germline V lookup: CDR1 MNHNY, CDR2 SVGAGI (reference sequence). Deletions cut 6 bases from V and 3 bases from J, with 11 bases between.

This clone was picked up a small number of times. The V gene is TRBV27, the J gene TRBJ2-7; 7 bases are a match to TRBD1. This CDR3 spans 15 amino acids. The junction had 4 bases not matched to a gene; V was cut back by 2 bases and J by 0 bases. CDR1 is MNHEY and CDR2 is SMNVEV in the germline V gene (reference sequence). The CDR3 spells CASSLKGQSSYEQYF. DNA for the CDR3: TGTGCCAGCAGTTTAAAGGGACAGAGCTCCTACGAGCAGTACTTC.

This rearrangement joins TRBV18 to TRBJ2-1; 7 bases are shared with TRBD1. Germline CDR1 and CDR2: KGHSH and LQKENI. Unmatched junction bases numbered 5, after V lost 5 bases and J lost 10 bases. The CDR3 runs 12 residues. The CDR3 sequence is CASSRDRREQFF. DNA of the CDR3: TGTGCCAGCTCAAGGGACAGACGGGAGCAGTTCTTC.

The chain employs TRBV10-3 and TRBJ2-4; D is unresolved. V lost 8 bases and J lost 7, with 27 bases in between. Germline V gives CDR1 ENHRY, CDR2 SYGVKD. This CDR3 is built from 17 residues. CDR3 sequence: CAISVGRSDGIGNIQYF. The CDR3 DNA is TGTGCCATCTCTGTCGGTCGGTCGGATGGTATAGGGAACATTCAGTACTTC.

The table lists this clone with a few counts. The gene calls are TRBV5-4 and TRBJ2-5; 9 positions match TRBD1. After removal of 3 bases from V and 4 bases from J, the junction contained 4 bases not matched to a gene. The CDR3 runs 14 residues. Germline V gene lookup returns CDR1 SGHNT and CDR2 YYREEE (reference sequence). CDR3 amino acids: CASSSQGAAETQYF. In nucleotides, the CDR3 is TGTGCCAGCAGCTCACAGGGGGCGGCAGAGACCCAGTACTTC.

Concerning this clone itself: The same CDR3 arises from other DNA sequences in this sample as well. V usage is TRBV5-4 and J usage is TRBJ2-3; 8 nucleotides agree with TRBD2. The CDR3 covers 15 residues. V was clipped by 5 bases and J by 3 bases; unmatched bases: 8. The V gene's germline CDR1 is SGHNT and CDR2 YYREEE (reference sequence). The CDR3: CASRPSGGRTDTQYF. The CDR3 DNA follows: TGTGCCAGCAGGCCCTCGGGGGGGCGGACAGATACGCAGTATTTT.

The gene calls are TRBV6-5 and TRBJ2-1; perhaps D is TRBD1 or TRBD2 (5 bases each). Germline V gene data show CDR1 as MNHEY and CDR2 as SVGAGI. Trimming shortened V by 7 bases and J by 8 bases, and 18 bases separated the two germline ends. This CDR3 contains 14 residues. The CDR3, as DNA: TGTGCCAGCAAGTGGGAACTAGGGACCGATGAGCAGTTCTTC. Its translation is CASKWELGTDEQFF.

The CDR3 nucleotides read TGTGCCAGCAGCGGGATCTATGGCTACACCTTC. It translates to CASSGIYGYTF. The rearrangement joins TRBV5-6 to TRBJ1-2; no definite D call. V lost 4 bases to trimming and J lost 4 bases, with 5 bases between them. The V gene's germline CDR1 is SGHDT and CDR2 YYEEEE. The CDR3 spans 11 residues.

This chain uses TRBV6-5 with TRBJ1-3; no firm D call. The CDR3 loop spans 15 amino acids. Germline-derived CDR1 and CDR2 are MNHEY and SVGAGI. V was pared by 0 bases and J by 0 bases, with 6 bases between. CDR3 in DNA: TGTGCCAGCAGTTACTCGTACGACTCTGGAAACACCATATATTTT. This translates into CASSYSYDSGNTIYF.